This note documents a single TCR beta chain sequence. The CDR3 contains 18 residues. CDR1 is MNHEY and CDR2 is SMNVEV in the germline V gene (reference sequence). The sample comes from a study of monozygotic twins with inflammatory bowel disease. For every donor, one blood sample of about 2.5 ml was drawn. TCRdb reworked the 5' RACE reads into one entry per CDR3 protein, no DNA. This table lists fewer than 150,000 distinct CDR3 sequences. This receptor was identified in a human donor with ulcerative colitis or Crohn's disease, or a healthy co-twin of an affected twin (not recorded which). Material for sequencing was blood. The chain couples TRBV27 to TRBJ2-7; TCRdb's D call, TRBD1, is unchecked because there is no DNA. CDR3 region: CASSLSALGGTVLHEQYF.